This entry concerns a single TCR beta chain. The target of this receptor is not known. No much larger clone exists at a distance of one base, and base qualities are not known. Healthy HIV-negative adults with no recently reported acute infections or vaccinations were included as donors. All donors were Caucasian adults living in Nashville, Tennessee, USA. CD4+ T cells were enriched by magnetic negative selection, after which naive cells were positively selected on CD45RA and the negative fraction was taken as the memory subset. Blood was collected by leukapheresis, and PBMCs were isolated by Ficoll-Histopaque density gradient centrifugation and then cryopreserved in liquid nitrogen vapor phase. Purity and quantity of every magnetically sorted T cell population were checked by analytical flow cytometry. Genomic DNA was isolated from every sorted fraction and measured by UV absorbance on a Nanodrop 2000c.

TCR CDR3 regions were amplified from genomic DNA by multiplex PCR using the deep immunoSEQ assay. Genomic DNA extracted from each cell subset was distributed evenly over all wells of several immunoSEQ 96-well plates, and each plate served as one replicate. For sorted subsets, about 0.2 ug genomic DNA, equal to 25,000 to 35,000 T cell genomes, was loaded into each replicate PCR. The purified libraries were quantified using a Qubit 3.0 fluorometer, sized with a Bioanalyzer 2100, and then quantified again using the KAPA Library Quantification kit. A separate single-read 150-cycle Illumina NextSeq 550 flow cell was used to sequence each immunoSEQ 96-well plate. From the authors' description of their analysis: The immunoSEQ output contained only junctional sequences without quality scores, so filtering could not match that applied to full-length reads. Sequences were annotated with PyIR, a Python wrapper for IgBLAST v1.9, using IMGT germline references to assign V/J genes and CDR3. Reads were filtered out if the reads had weak V/J assignments (E-value above 1e-6), no CDR3, stop codons, out-of-frame junctions, or ambiguous translated residues. V3J clonotypes were defined as sequences sharing the same inferred V gene, J gene, and CDR3 amino acid sequence. The percentage overlap between two repertoires was calculated by dividing the number of shared unique clonotypes by the size of the smaller repertoire. Repertoire richness was assessed with RTK rarefaction, the Chao1 estimator, and Recon v2.1 estimates of unobserved clonotypes. Generation probabilities for all TCRbeta clonotypes obtained by the gDNA method from a handful of donors were computed using OLGA. TCRdb re-hosts the immuneACCESS table, in-frame sequences only. Its copies lack some clones; in the studies checked, an unresolved V gene accounts for under half of them, and the cause for the rest is not known. V, J and clone size reflect that table, while D and trimming were determined from the DNA. Across this sample there are a few million clones, with approximately 90% seen only once. In total, the top ten clones hold 0.13% to 0.15% of the sample.

CDR1 SGDLS and CDR2 YYNGEE are derived from the germline V gene. V sheds 4 bases and J sheds 2 bases, leaving 14 bases between their ends. The CDR3 contains 15 residues, cysteine and phenylalanine counted. The kept DNA is CDR3 alone, 45 bases in frame from the first base. This entry belongs to a study of shared clonotypes between healthy human individuals (dated by TCRdb to about 2020). Regarding the research as a whole: A couple of women and three men aged 18 to 49 years were included in the cohort. To increase sequencing depth and limit assay-specific biases, TCR repertoire library preparation and sequencing were carried out by different laboratories using diverse techniques. Between about 0.8 and 9 billion PBMCs per donor were obtained by leukapheresis. For each donor, CD4 naive and CD4 memory were each run on three plates, CD8 naive on two plates, and CD8 memory on one plate. To estimate repertoire size and how much clonotype sharing occurs between individuals, the study deeply sequenced the blood TCR repertoires of several healthy adults. Broader findings and caveats from the paper: Only blood was sampled, and tissue TCR repertoires likely differ from those in blood. Incomplete sequencing was indicated by rarefaction of sorted-subset datasets, despite the large sequencing depth. Sharing across a few donors was observed for 5% to 6.5% of naive CD4, less than 4% of naive CD8, roughly 2.4% of memory CD4, and about 0.4% of memory CD8 clonotypes. Clonotypes shared by all four sorted-subset donors showed higher generation probabilities than non-shared clonotypes. Estimated clonotype richness was generally larger for naive than for memory subsets. Pairwise subsampling indicated that sequencing depth was expected to affect the degree of clonotype sharing among donors. Because the study included only a small number of donors, the genetic and exposure-history diversity represented was limited.

The receptor's source is a man aged 18-30 years in good health. Sequenced sample: naive CD4+ T cells sorted from blood. The intended sense of this specimen's cell subset or site label: CD45RA+ positively selected. The V and J genes are TRBV9 and TRBJ2-3; TRBD2 is a possible D gene, resting on 7 matching bases. The nucleotide sequence is given as TGTGCCAGCAGCCTTAGGGCGGGGGCCACAGATACGCAGTATTTT. It codes for CASSLRAGATDTQYF.